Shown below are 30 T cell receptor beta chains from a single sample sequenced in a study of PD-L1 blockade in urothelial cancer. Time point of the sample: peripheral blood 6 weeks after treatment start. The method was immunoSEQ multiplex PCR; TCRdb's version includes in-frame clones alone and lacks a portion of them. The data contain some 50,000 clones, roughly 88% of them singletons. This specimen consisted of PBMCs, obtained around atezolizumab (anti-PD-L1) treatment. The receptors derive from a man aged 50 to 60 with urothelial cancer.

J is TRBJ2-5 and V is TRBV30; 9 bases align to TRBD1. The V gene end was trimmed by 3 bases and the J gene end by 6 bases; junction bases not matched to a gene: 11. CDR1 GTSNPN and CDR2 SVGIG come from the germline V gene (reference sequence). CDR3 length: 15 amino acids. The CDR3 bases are TGTGCCTGGAGGCGAACAGGGGGCGCCTCCCAGACCCAGTACTTC. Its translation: CAWRRTGGASQTQYF.

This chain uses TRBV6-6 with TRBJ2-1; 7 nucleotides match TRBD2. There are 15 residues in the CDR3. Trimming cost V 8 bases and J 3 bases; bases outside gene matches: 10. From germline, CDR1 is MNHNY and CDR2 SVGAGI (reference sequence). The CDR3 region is CASRGATGGYNEQFF. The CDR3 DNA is TGTGCCAGCCGCGGGGCCACGGGGGGCTACAATGAGCAGTTCTTC.

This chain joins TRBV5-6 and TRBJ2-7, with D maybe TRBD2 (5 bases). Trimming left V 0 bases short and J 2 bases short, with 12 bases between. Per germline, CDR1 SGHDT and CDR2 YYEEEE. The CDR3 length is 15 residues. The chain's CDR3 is CASSLVQLEAYEQYF. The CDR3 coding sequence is TGTGCCAGCAGCTTGGTACAGTTGGAGGCCTACGAGCAGTACTTC.

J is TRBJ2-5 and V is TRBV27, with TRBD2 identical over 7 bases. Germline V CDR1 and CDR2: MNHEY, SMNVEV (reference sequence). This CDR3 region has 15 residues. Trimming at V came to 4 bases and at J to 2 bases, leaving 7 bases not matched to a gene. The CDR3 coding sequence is TGTGCCAGCAGTTCCATTAAGCGGGGTCAAGAGACCCAGTACTTC. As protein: CASSSIKRGQETQYF.

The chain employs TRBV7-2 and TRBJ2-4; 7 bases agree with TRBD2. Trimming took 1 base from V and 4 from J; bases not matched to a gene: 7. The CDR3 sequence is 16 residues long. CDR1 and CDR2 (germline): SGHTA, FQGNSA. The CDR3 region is CASSLGSGGSKNIQYF. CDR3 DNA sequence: TGTGCCAGCAGCTTAGGGTCGGGAGGTAGTAAAAACATTCAGTACTTC.

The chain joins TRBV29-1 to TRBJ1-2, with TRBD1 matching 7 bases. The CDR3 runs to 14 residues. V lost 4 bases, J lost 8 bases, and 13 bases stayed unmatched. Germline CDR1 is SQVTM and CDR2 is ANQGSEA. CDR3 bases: TGCAGCGTTGCATTAGGGGGCGATCTGGGAGGCTACACCTTC. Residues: CSVALGGDLGGYTF.

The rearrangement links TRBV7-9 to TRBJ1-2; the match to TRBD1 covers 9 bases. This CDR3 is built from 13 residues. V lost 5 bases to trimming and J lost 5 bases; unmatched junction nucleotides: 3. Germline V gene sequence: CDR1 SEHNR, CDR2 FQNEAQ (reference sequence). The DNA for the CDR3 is TGTGCCAGCAGCGCGGGACAGGGATATGGCTACACCTTC. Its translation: CASSAGQGYGYTF. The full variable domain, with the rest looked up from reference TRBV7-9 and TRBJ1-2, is DTGVSQNPRHKITKRGQNVTFRCDPISEHNRLYWYRQTLGQGPEFLTYFQNEAQLEKSRLLSDRFSAERPKGSFSTLEIQRTEQGDSAMYLCASSAGQGYGYTFGSGTRLTVV.

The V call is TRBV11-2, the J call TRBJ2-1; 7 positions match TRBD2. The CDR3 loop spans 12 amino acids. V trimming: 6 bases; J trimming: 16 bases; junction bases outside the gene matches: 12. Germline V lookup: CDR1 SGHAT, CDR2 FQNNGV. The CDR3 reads CASSSSGRRKFF. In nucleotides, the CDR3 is TGTGCCAGCAGTTCTTCCGGGAGGCGGAAATTCTTC.

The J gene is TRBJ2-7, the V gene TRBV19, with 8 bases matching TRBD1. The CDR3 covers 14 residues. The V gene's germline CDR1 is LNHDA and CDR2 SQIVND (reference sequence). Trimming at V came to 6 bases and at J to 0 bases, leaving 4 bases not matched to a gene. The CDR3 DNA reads TGTGCCAGTAGCTCAGGGGGCCCCTCCTACGAGCAGTACTTC. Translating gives CASSSGGPSYEQYF.

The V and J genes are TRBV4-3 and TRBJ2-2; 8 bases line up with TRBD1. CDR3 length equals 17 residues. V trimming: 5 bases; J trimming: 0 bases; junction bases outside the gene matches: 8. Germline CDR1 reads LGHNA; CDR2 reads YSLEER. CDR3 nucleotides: TGCGCCAGCAGCAGGGGGACAGGACCTGCGAACACCGGGGAGCTGTTTTTT. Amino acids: CASSRGTGPANTGELFF.

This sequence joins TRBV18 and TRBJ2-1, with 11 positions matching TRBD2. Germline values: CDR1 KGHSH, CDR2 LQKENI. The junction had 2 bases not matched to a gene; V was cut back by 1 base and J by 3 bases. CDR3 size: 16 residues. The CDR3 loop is CASSPLTSGGYNEQFF. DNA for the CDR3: TGTGCCAGCTCACCACTAACTAGCGGGGGCTACAATGAGCAGTTCTTC.

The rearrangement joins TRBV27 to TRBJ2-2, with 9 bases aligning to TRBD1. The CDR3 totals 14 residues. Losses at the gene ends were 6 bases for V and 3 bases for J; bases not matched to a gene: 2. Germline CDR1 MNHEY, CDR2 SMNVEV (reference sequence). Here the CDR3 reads CASRGQGDTGELFF. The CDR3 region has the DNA TGTGCCAGCAGGGGACAGGGAGACACCGGGGAGCTGTTTTTT.

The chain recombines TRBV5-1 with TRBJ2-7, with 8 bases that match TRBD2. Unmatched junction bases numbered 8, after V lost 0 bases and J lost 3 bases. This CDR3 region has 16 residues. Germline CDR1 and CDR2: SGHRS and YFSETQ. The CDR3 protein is CASSLDRGLVLYEQYF. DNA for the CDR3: TGCGCCAGCAGCTTGGACCGGGGACTAGTCCTCTACGAGCAGTACTTC.

The CDR3 region is CASSRNRGTKNIQYF. The CDR3 DNA reads TGCGCCAGCAGCCGGAACAGGGGGACCAAAAACATTCAGTACTTC. The chain has TRBV4-3 and TRBJ2-4; 8 nucleotides match TRBD1. The CDR3 extends over 15 amino acids. CDR1 and CDR2 (germline): LGHNA, YSLEER. J was trimmed by 2 bases and V by 4 bases; bases with no gene match: 4.

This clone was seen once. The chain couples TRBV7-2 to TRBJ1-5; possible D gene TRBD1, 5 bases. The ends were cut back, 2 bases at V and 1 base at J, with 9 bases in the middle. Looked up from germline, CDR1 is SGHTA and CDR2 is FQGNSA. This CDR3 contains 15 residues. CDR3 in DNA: TGTGCCAGCAGCTTATACACAGGAAGCAATCAGCCCCAGCATTTT. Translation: CASSLYTGSNQPQHF.

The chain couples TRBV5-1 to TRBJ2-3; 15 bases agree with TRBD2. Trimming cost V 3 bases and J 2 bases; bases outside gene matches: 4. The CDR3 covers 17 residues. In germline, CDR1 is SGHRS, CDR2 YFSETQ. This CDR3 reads CASSSGLAGGFTDTQYF. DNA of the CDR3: TGCGCCAGCAGCTCGGGACTAGCGGGGGGATTCACAGATACGCAGTATTTT.

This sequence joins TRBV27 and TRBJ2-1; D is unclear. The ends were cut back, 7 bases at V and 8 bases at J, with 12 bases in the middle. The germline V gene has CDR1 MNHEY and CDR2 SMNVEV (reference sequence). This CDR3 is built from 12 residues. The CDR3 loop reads CASKELGDEQFF. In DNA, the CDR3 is TGTGCCAGCAAGGAGCTCGGCGATGAGCAGTTCTTC.

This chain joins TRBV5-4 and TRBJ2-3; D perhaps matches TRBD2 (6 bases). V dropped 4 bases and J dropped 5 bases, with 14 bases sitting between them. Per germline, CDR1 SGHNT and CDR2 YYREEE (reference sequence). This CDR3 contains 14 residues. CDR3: CASSRGRGLDTQYF. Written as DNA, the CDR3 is TGTGCCAGCAGCCGTGGGCGGGGATTAGATACGCAGTATTTT.

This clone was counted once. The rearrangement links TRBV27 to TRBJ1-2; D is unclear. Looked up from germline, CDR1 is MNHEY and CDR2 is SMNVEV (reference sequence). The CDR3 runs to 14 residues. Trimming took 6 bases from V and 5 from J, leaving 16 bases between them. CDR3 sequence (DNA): TGTGCCAGCAGCGAGGGTTTGGATGGATATGGCTACACCTTC. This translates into CASSEGLDGYGYTF.

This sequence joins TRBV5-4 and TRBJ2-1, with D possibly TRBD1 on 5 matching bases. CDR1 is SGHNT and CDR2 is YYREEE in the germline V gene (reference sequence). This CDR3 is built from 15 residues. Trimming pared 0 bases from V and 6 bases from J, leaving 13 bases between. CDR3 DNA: TGTGCCAGCAGCTTGGGACGGCAGGGCACCAATGAGCAGTTCTTC. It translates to CASSLGRQGTNEQFF.

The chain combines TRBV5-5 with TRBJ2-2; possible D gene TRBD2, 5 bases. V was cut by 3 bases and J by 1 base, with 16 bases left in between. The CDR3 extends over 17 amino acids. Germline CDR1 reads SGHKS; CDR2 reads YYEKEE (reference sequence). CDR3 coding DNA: TGTGCCAGCAGCTCTCGGCCGGGGTGGAGGAACACCGGGGAGCTGTTTTTT. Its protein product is CASSSRPGWRNTGELFF.

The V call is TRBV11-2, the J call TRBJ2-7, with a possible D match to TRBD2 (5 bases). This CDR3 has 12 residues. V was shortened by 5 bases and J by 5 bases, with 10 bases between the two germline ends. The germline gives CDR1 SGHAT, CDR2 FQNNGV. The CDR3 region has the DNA TGTGCCAGCAGCCCAACGGGGAACGAGCAGTACTTC. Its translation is CASSPTGNEQYF.

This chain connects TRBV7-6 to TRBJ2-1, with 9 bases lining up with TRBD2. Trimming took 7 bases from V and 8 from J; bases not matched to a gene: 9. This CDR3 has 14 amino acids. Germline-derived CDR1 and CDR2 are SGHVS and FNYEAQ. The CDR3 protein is CASTHRLAGDEQFF. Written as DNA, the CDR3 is TGTGCCAGCACCCATCGGTTAGCGGGAGATGAGCAGTTCTTC.

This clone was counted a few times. Here the CDR3 DNA reads TGTGCCATCAGGGACAGCTCTGGAAACACCATATATTTT. It encodes CAIRDSSGNTIYF. V usage is TRBV10-3 and J usage is TRBJ1-3; maybe TRBD1 (6 bases). Trimming left V 6 bases short and J 0 bases short, with 6 bases between. CDR1 and CDR2 from the germline V gene are ENHRY and SYGVKD. The CDR3 is 13 amino acids.

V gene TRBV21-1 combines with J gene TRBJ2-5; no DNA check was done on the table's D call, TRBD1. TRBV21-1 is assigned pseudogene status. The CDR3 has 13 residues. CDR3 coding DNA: TGTGCCAGCACCGGGACAGTACAAGAGACCCAGTACTTC. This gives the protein CASTGTVQETQYF.

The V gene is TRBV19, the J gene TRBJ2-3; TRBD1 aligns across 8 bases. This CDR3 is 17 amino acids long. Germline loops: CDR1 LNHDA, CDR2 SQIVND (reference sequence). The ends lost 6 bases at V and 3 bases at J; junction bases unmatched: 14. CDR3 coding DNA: TGTGCCAGTAGAGGGTGGGGGGACAGGTTAAGAACAGATACGCAGTATTTT. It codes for CASRGWGDRLRTDTQYF. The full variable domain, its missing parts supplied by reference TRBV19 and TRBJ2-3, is DGGITQSPKYLFRKEGQNVTLSCEQNLNHDAMYWYRQDPGQGLRLIYYSQIVNDFQKGDIAEGYSVSREKKESFPLTVTSAQKNPTAFYLCASRGWGDRLRTDTQYFGPGTRLTVL.

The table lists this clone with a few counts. CDR3 amino acids: CASSLPGNEQFF. The CDR3 DNA follows: TGCGCCAGCAGCTTACCAGGGAATGAGCAGTTCTTC. V is TRBV5-1 and J is TRBJ2-1; D possibly corresponds to TRBD1 (5 bases). V lost 2 bases and J 7 bases, leaving 7 bases between the germline ends. The CDR3 totals 12 residues. Germline assignment: CDR1 SGHRS and CDR2 YFSETQ.

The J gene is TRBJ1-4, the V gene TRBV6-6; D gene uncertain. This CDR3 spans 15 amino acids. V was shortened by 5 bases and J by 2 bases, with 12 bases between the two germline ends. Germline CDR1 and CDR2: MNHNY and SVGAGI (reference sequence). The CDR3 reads CASSKSRGTNEKLFF. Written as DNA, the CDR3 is TGTGCCAGCAGTAAGTCTCGAGGGACTAATGAAAAACTGTTTTTT.

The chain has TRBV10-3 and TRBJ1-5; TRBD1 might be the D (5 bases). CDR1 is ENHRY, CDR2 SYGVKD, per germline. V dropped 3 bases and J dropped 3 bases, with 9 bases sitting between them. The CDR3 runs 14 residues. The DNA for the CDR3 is TGTGCCATCAGTGAATCAGGGAACAATCAGCCCCAGCATTTT. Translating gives CAISESGNNQPQHF.

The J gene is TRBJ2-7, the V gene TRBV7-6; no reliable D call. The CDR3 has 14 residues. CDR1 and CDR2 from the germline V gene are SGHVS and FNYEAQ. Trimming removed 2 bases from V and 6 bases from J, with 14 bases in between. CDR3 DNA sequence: TGTGCCAGCAGCTTAAATCCCCTCAGTCCCGAGCAGTACTTC. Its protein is CASSLNPLSPEQYF.